This record concerns one T cell receptor (beta chain) sequence. Its antigen is unknown. Only in-frame clones appear in the TCRdb table, and some are missing; sequencing was by immunoSEQ multiplex PCR. This repertoire shows about 89,000 clones, roughly 86% found once; its top ten account for 5.6%. CDR1 is SGHRS, CDR2 YFSETQ, per germline. Deletions cut 0 bases from V and 10 bases from J, with 11 bases between. There are 13 residues in the CDR3. This entry comes from a study of T cell responses to AZD1222 COVID-19 vaccine. Findings and limits, study-wide: Clonal diversity was possibly underestimated, and the donors were mostly white British, with more females. At 160-218 and 743-854, vaccine-associated CD4 TCRs were dominant, and they spanned spike.

The chain is built from TRBV5-1 and TRBJ2-1; no reliable D call. Here the sequenced sample was peripheral blood, taken 28 days after the second AZD1222 dose. The clonotype was recovered from an adult who received the AZD1222 COVID-19 vaccine. CDR3 DNA: TGCGCCAGCAGCTTGGATCCGGTTGTGGAGCAGTTCTTC. This codes for CASSLDPVVEQFF.